This T cell receptor (beta chain) was found in a study of cytomegalovirus exposure and HLA in healthy donors. Background on the study: Out of approximately 170 million T cells, an earlier analysis found roughly 100 million unique TCR beta sequences in total.

In the PCR, 60 Vbeta and 13 Jbeta primers were used. Using immunoSEQ multiplex PCR, the repertoire was profiled, and TCRdb retains in-frame clones only, with some absent. The sample has around 180,000 clones, around four fifths seen once; the top ten hold roughly 1.1%. Study-wide points: Rarity held for most TCR sequences, but there were some public TCRs that occurred in many donors. DRB1 showed the most TCR associations and HLA-C the fewest in a later analysis, as rates varied by HLA locus.

The CDR3 runs 13 residues. Germline loops: CDR1 MNHEY, CDR2 SMNVEV (reference sequence). The ends were cut back, 3 bases at V and 9 bases at J, with 14 bases in the middle. Worth noting for this clone: Its specificity is unknown.

Sequenced sample: PBMCs. The V gene is TRBV27, the J gene TRBJ1-1; D call uncertain. The TCR comes from a woman aged 40-49 years in good health and CMV-seronegative. CDR3 coding DNA: TGTGCCAGCAGTTTCTCGGGTGCCCCGAAAGCTTTCTTT. It encodes CASSFSGAPKAFF.